The clone carrying this T cell receptor beta chain was detected ten times or more. The antigen is undetermined. Amplified TCR beta CDR3 regions derived from RNA transcripts. A set of HTBI primers served as the primers for a first-round RT-PCR of the TCR CDR3. TCRdb re-derived calls from the multiplex PCR reads in MiXCR, one entry per CDR3 protein. Of 530,000 or so distinct CDR3 sequences in the sample, approximately 17% were seen once. There are 14 residues in the CDR3. V lost 0 bases to trimming and J lost 4 bases, with 9 bases between them. The germline CDR1 and CDR2 sequences are LGHDT and YNNKEL (reference sequence). This sample is drawn from a study of T cells in Graves' hyperthyroidism and ophthalmopathy. Study conclusions and caveats: A 13 V-J signature model discriminated ophthalmopathy versus stable hyperthyroidism. The blood repertoire included most of the expanded thyroid clonotypes above 0.001. Ophthalmopathy was identified by the model a median 6.5 months ahead of onset.

Fresh 10 ml peripheral blood yielded PBMCs. The receptor was derived from a woman aged 18-29 years with Graves' ophthalmopathy. This chain links TRBV3-1 with TRBJ1-2; the D gene is possibly TRBD1 (5 bases). Sequenced input: blood. The CDR3: CASSQDGASYGYTF. The CDR3 DNA is TGTGCCAGCAGCCAAGACGGGGCCAGCTATGGCTACACCTTC.